These 27 T cell receptor beta chains were sequenced from one sample in a study of T cells in localized non-small cell lung cancer. Clones were read by immunoSEQ multiplex PCR, and TCRdb kept only the in-frame ones, dropping some. Among about 74,000 clones, around 84% were seen once, and the ten largest hold approximately 1.2%. The sequencing used peripheral blood, collected before any cancer treatment. These receptors were taken from a female donor older than 55 with stage I lung adenocarcinoma.

V is TRBV7-3 and J is TRBJ2-5; either TRBD1 or TRBD2 may supply D (5 bases each). CDR3 length: 16 amino acids. Germline V gene lookup returns CDR1 SGHTA and CDR2 FQGTGA. V lost 2 bases, J lost 3 bases, and 16 bases lay in between. CDR3 region: CASSLARVWGKETQYF. CDR3 sequence (DNA): TGTGCCAGCAGCTTAGCTCGGGTATGGGGGAAAGAGACCCAGTACTTC.

This rearrangement joins TRBV4-1 to TRBJ2-3; 16 positions agree with TRBD2. The germline CDR1 and CDR2 sequences are MGHRA and YSYEKL. The CDR3 covers 20 residues. The V segment lost 0 bases and the J segment 3 bases; nucleotides outside the gene matches: 9. The CDR3 loop reads CASSQDGPGTSGRATDTQYF. CDR3 nucleotide sequence: TGCGCCAGCAGCCAAGATGGTCCCGGGACTAGCGGGAGGGCGACAGATACGCAGTATTTT.

This sequence joins TRBV6-5 and TRBJ2-5, with unresolved D. This CDR3 is built from 11 residues. V gave up 2 bases and J gave up 5 bases, with 3 bases separating them. The germline CDR1 and CDR2 sequences are MNHEY and SVGAGI. This CDR3 is CASSYGETQYF. The CDR3 DNA follows: TGTGCCAGCAGTTACGGGGAGACCCAGTACTTC.

The chain joins TRBV5-1 to TRBJ2-1, with TRBD2 matching over 15 bases. Losses at the gene ends were 4 bases for V and 6 bases for J; bases not matched to a gene: 5. CDR3 length equals 16 residues. Germline CDR1 SGHRS, CDR2 YFSETQ. The CDR3 region is CASSDGLAGGFNEQFF. In DNA form, the CDR3 reads TGCGCCAGCAGCGACGGACTAGCGGGGGGGTTCAATGAGCAGTTCTTC.

The table lists this clone with a count of one. The V and J genes are TRBV6-1 and TRBJ2-7; D is unclear. The CDR3 has 13 residues. Germline CDR1 and CDR2: MNHNS and SASEGT. V was clipped by 0 bases and J by 6 bases, with 9 bases between them. CDR3 DNA: TGTGCCAGCAGTGAAGCCGACCTACGCGAGCAGTACTTC. It is translated as CASSEADLREQYF.

The J gene is TRBJ1-4, the V gene TRBV18; maybe TRBD1 (6 bases). V was pared by 3 bases and J by 0 bases, with 8 bases between. This CDR3 contains 15 residues. CDR1 and CDR2 (germline): KGHSH, LQKENI. CDR3 sequence (DNA): TGTGCCAGCTCACCCAACAGGGCAACTAATGAAAAACTGTTTTTT. Its protein product is CASSPNRATNEKLFF.

The chain recombines TRBV6-1 with TRBJ2-7; 8 nucleotides line up with TRBD2. CDR3 length: 14 amino acids. V shed 7 bases, J shed 0 bases, and the junction held 5 bases outside the gene matches. Germline V lookup: CDR1 MNHNS, CDR2 SASEGT. The CDR3 loop is CASTGGDNSYEQYF. The DNA of the CDR3 is TGTGCCAGCACCGGGGGGGACAACTCCTACGAGCAGTACTTC.

The rearrangement joins TRBV6-6 to TRBJ2-2; unclear D gene. The CDR3 is 14 amino acids. The germline CDR1 and CDR2 sequences are MNHNY and SVGAGI (reference sequence). Trimming cost V 6 bases and J 0 bases, with 8 bases left between them. The CDR3 loop reads CASRVDANTGELFF. The CDR3 DNA follows: TGTGCCAGCAGGGTAGACGCGAACACCGGGGAGCTGTTTTTT.

V gene TRBV29-1 combines with J gene TRBJ1-2; maybe TRBD1 (5 bases). V lost 3 bases and J 2 bases, leaving 13 bases between the germline ends. In germline, CDR1 is SQVTM, CDR2 ANQGSEA. This CDR3 is 14 amino acids long. CDR3 in amino acids: CSVEDPGANYGYTF. In DNA, the CDR3 is TGCAGCGTTGAGGATCCTGGGGCAAACTATGGCTACACCTTC. The full variable domain, rest sourced from reference TRBV29-1 and TRBJ1-2, is SAVISQKPSRDICQRGTSLTIQCQVDSQVTMMFWYRQQPGQSLTLIATANQGSEATYESGFVIDKFPISRPNLTFSTLTVSNMSPEDSSIYLCSVEDPGANYGYTFGSGTRLTVV.

The V gene is TRBV6-1, the J gene TRBJ1-3; D perhaps matches TRBD1 (6 bases). Germline CDR1 and CDR2: MNHNS and SASEGT. V gave up 1 base and J gave up 7 bases, with 14 bases separating them. CDR3 length: 15 residues. The CDR3 loop reads CASSEGPQGGNTIYF. As DNA, the CDR3 is TGTGCCAGCAGTGAAGGTCCACAGGGAGGGAACACCATATATTTT.

The chain couples TRBV5-4 to TRBJ1-2, with 9 bases that match TRBD1. Unmatched junction bases numbered 3, after V lost 3 bases and J lost 3 bases. This CDR3 has 14 amino acids. The germline V gene has CDR1 SGHNT and CDR2 YYREEE (reference sequence). The CDR3 nucleotides are TGTGCCAGCAGCTATCGACAGGGGGACTATGGCTACACCTTC. This encodes CASSYRQGDYGYTF.

This rearrangement joins TRBV27 to TRBJ2-2; TRBD2 matches at 11 bases. The CDR3 loop spans 17 amino acids. Losses at the gene ends were 6 bases for V and 4 bases for J; bases not matched to a gene: 10. Germline-derived CDR1 and CDR2 are MNHEY and SMNVEV (reference sequence). The CDR3 sequence is CASRPSGLAVSTGELFF. In nucleotides, the CDR3 is TGTGCCAGCAGACCTTCGGGACTAGCGGTTTCCACCGGGGAGCTGTTTTTT.

As to this clone: A read error may be the cause here, since a much bigger clone is one base away. As DNA, the CDR3 is TGTGCCAGCAGTTTCGACGGCTCTGGAAACACCATATATTTT. Protein product: CASSFDGSGNTIYF. The chain joins TRBV6-5 to TRBJ1-3; D gene unclear. The CDR3 runs to 14 residues. Germline-derived CDR1 and CDR2 are MNHEY and SVGAGI. Trimming took 4 bases from V and 0 from J, leaving 7 bases between them.

This sequence joins TRBV19 and TRBJ1-1, with no clear D. The CDR3 is 14 amino acids. Trimming removed 2 bases at V and 1 base at J, with 8 bases between. Germline values: CDR1 LNHDA, CDR2 SQIVND (reference sequence). DNA of the CDR3: TGTGCCAGTAGTATAATCAGGAGGAACACTGAAGCTTTCTTT. It specifies CASSIIRRNTEAFF.

This clone appeared a few times. The CDR3 coding sequence is TGTGCCAGTAGAACAGGGGCGTCTAATGAAAAACTGTTTTTT. This encodes CASRTGASNEKLFF. The V call is TRBV19, the J call TRBJ1-4; 7 bases align to TRBD1. The CDR3 is 14 amino acids. Germline assignment: CDR1 LNHDA and CDR2 SQIVND (reference sequence). V gave up 6 bases and J gave up 3 bases; unmatched junction bases: 4.

The chain is built from TRBV11-3 and TRBJ2-7; D not certain. The V gene lost 5 bases and the J gene lost 0 bases, with 14 bases spanning the gap. Germline assignment: CDR1 SGHNT and CDR2 YENEEA. This CDR3 is 15 amino acids long. The CDR3 DNA sequence: TGTGCCAGCAGCCTGGTGGGTTACCTCTCCTACGAGCAGTACTTC. This codes for CASSLVGYLSYEQYF.

In this sample, this clone turned up once. The V and J genes are TRBV7-2 and TRBJ1-5; D gene uncertain. V lost 5 bases and J lost 0, with 11 bases in between. This CDR3 contains 15 residues. The germline gives CDR1 SGHTA, CDR2 FQGNSA. The DNA of the CDR3 is TGTGCCAGCAGCCACGCAATTAATAGCAATCAGCCCCAGCATTTT. Translated: CASSHAINSNQPQHF.

The chain links TRBV27 to TRBJ1-2; 9 bases agree with TRBD1. Germline V gene lookup returns CDR1 MNHEY and CDR2 SMNVEV (reference sequence). The junction had 11 bases not matched to a gene; V was cut back by 5 bases and J by 7 bases. This CDR3 spans 15 amino acids. The CDR3, as DNA: TGTGCCAGCAGTCCCTCCTGGACAGGGGTTAGTGGCTACACCTTC. Translating it yields CASSPSWTGVSGYTF.

The V and J genes are TRBV27 and TRBJ1-1; D might be TRBD1 (6 bases). This CDR3 contains 16 residues. Deletions cut 9 bases from V and 1 base from J, with 21 bases between. The germline V gene has CDR1 MNHEY and CDR2 SMNVEV (reference sequence). The CDR3 bases are TGTGCCAGAATTGACAGGTCCACCGGCAGGAACACTGAAGCTTTCTTT. It yields the protein CARIDRSTGRNTEAFF.

V and J are TRBV5-1 and TRBJ2-1, with TRBD1 matching 7 bases. The CDR3 length is 15 residues. Germline CDR1 reads SGHRS; CDR2 reads YFSETQ. Trimming took 0 bases from V and 2 from J; bases not matched to a gene: 2. This CDR3 is CASSLVQGAYNEQFF. As DNA, the CDR3 is TGCGCCAGCAGCTTGGTCCAGGGGGCCTACAATGAGCAGTTCTTC.

This sequence joins TRBV5-4 and TRBJ2-7; perhaps D is TRBD1 or TRBD2 (5 bases each). The CDR3 extends over 13 amino acids. With 0 bases removed from V and 11 bases from J, the gap between germline ends came to 15 bases. Germline V gene data show CDR1 as SGHNT and CDR2 as YYREEE (reference sequence). The CDR3 sequence: CASSLVGLRGEYF. DNA of the CDR3: TGTGCCAGCAGCTTGGTGGGTTTACGAGGGGAGTACTTC.

This clone came up a few times. The chain couples TRBV19 to TRBJ1-2; unclear D gene. Germline V lookup: CDR1 LNHDA, CDR2 SQIVND (reference sequence). V lost 4 bases to trimming and J lost 6 bases, with 18 bases between them. This CDR3 has 15 amino acids. CDR3 sequence (DNA): TGTGCCAGTAGTAAGAGGGTCCCCTTGTGGGATGGCTACACCTTC. This encodes CASSKRVPLWDGYTF.

CDR3 in DNA: TGCGCCAGCAGCCCTAGCGGGAGGGCTCCAGATACGCAGTATTTT. Amino acid sequence: CASSPSGRAPDTQYF. J is TRBJ2-3 and V is TRBV4-1; 12 bases match TRBD2. Germline CDR1 reads MGHRA; CDR2 reads YSYEKL. This CDR3 region has 15 residues. Losses at the gene ends were 4 bases for V and 4 bases for J; bases not matched to a gene: 3.

The rearrangement uses TRBV27 and TRBJ2-7; 12 bases match TRBD2. This CDR3 has 13 amino acids. CDR1 is MNHEY and CDR2 is SMNVEV in the germline V gene (reference sequence). After removal of 8 bases from V and 5 bases from J, the junction contained 4 bases not matched to a gene. The CDR3 spells CASSGLAGNEQYF. The DNA of the CDR3 is TGTGCCAGCTCAGGACTAGCGGGGAACGAGCAGTACTTC.

This chain uses TRBV11-3 with TRBJ1-2; D unresolved. Trimming cost V 5 bases and J 3 bases, with 16 bases left between them. In germline, CDR1 is SGHNT, CDR2 YENEEA. CDR3 length: 15 residues. The DNA for the CDR3 is TGTGCCAGCAGCCTGGACGGCAATTCGTACTATGGCTACACCTTC. This sequence encodes CASSLDGNSYYGYTF. The full variable domain, in which reference TRBV11-3 and TRBJ1-2 provide the parts outside the CDR3, is EAGVVQSPRYKIIEKKQPVAFWCNPISGHNTLYWYLQNLGQGPELLIRYENEEAVDDSQLPKDRFSAERLKGVDSTLKIQPAELGDSAVYLCASSLDGNSYYGYTFGSGTRLTVV.

The V and J genes are TRBV11-2 and TRBJ1-2; TRBD1 matches 9 bases. The junction had 4 bases not matched to a gene; V was cut back by 5 bases and J by 6 bases. The CDR3 spans 13 residues. CDR1 is SGHAT, CDR2 FQNNGV, per germline. CDR3 loop: CASSARTGDGYTF. The CDR3 coding sequence is TGTGCCAGCAGCGCCCGGACAGGGGATGGCTACACCTTC.

V gene TRBV19 combines with J gene TRBJ2-3; D unclear. The CDR3 runs to 14 residues. Germline V CDR1 and CDR2: LNHDA, SQIVND (reference sequence). Trimming cost V 6 bases and J 0 bases, with 10 bases left between them. CDR3 sequence reads: CASSYASSTDTQYF. In nucleotides, the CDR3 is TGTGCCAGTAGCTACGCCTCTAGCACAGATACGCAGTATTTT. Complete variable domain (other parts from reference TRBV19 and TRBJ2-3): DGGITQSPKYLFRKEGQNVTLSCEQNLNHDAMYWYRQDPGQGLRLIYYSQIVNDFQKGDIAEGYSVSREKKESFPLTVTSAQKNPTAFYLCASSYASSTDTQYFGPGTRLTVL.